Listed below are T cell receptor beta chains from one sample, sequenced in a study of patients and donors after allogeneic stem cell transplantation. Using its own MiXCR run on the RT-PCR reads, TCRdb lists one record per CDR3 protein. The sample records roughly 960,000 distinct CDR3 sequences, about 20% being singletons. Material: blood, either unsorted or a sorted T cell fraction (not recorded which). The source is a human donor who was either an allogeneic HSCT recipient or a stem cell or donor lymphocyte infusion donor (not recorded which). It is not recorded whose cells these are; they may come from a transplant donor. The CDR3 runs from the conserved cysteine through the conserved F or W. Each record gives: V gene, J gene, CDR3 protein.

TRBV12-3/TRBV12-4	TRBJ1-1	CDSTLGGSNTEAFF
TRBV29-1	TRBJ2-5	CSVETQREGLTETQYF
TRBV29-1	TRBJ2-5	CSVGAVQETQYF
TRBV10-3	TRBJ2-4	CAISESLDKNIQYF
TRBV7-9	TRBJ2-7	CASSPRLGTFGEHEQYF
TRBV9	TRBJ1-1	CASSGAPHRGTEAFF
TRBV29-1	TRBJ1-1	CSVEDIGKTEAFF
TRBV7-9	TRBJ2-2	CASRRTDTGELFF
TRBV18	TRBJ2-5	CASSTSRDRARRQETQYF
TRBV12-3/TRBV12-4	TRBJ2-1	CASRGGGNNEQFF
TRBV12-3/TRBV12-4	TRBJ2-2	CASSFGRLTGELFF
TRBV2	TRBJ1-5	CASSGGASGGSQPQHF
TRBV10-3	TRBJ2-2	CAISKADTGELFF
TRBV2	TRBJ2-3	CASSRPSGGNTDTQYF
TRBV4-3	TRBJ1-4	CASSQGGTGDEKLFF
TRBV6-1	TRBJ2-7	CASRAGAGVYEQYF